These 2 T cell receptor beta chains came from one sample sequenced in a study of shared clonotypes between healthy human individuals. TCRdb keeps only in-frame clones here, not all; method: immunoSEQ multiplex PCR. The sample includes hundreds of thousands of clones, about 96% of them seen just once. Naive CD8 cells lacked CD45RO, underwent positive selection for CCR7 and left out terminally differentiated effector memory CD45RA+ cells. Input material: naive CD8+ T cells sorted from blood. These receptors came from a woman aged 25 to 39 in good health.

CDR3 nucleotide sequence: TGTGCCAGCAGTTATGGACTGGGCGCTGGGGAGCAGTTCTTC. Amino acids: CASSYGLGAGEQFF. The chain links TRBV27 to TRBJ2-1; possible D gene TRBD2, 5 bases. In germline, CDR1 is MNHEY, CDR2 SMNVEV (reference sequence). V was clipped by 4 bases and J by 10 bases, with 17 bases between them. The CDR3 runs 14 residues.

The chain uses TRBV9 and TRBJ2-3; TRBD2 agrees at 7 bases. The CDR3 sequence is 15 residues long. Germline assignment: CDR1 SGDLS and CDR2 YYNGEE. V lost 0 bases, J lost 0 bases, and 1 base stayed unmatched. This chain's CDR3 is CASSVVSGSTDTQYF. In DNA, the CDR3 is TGTGCCAGCAGCGTAGTTAGCGGGAGCACAGATACGCAGTATTTT.